These T cell receptor beta chains were read from a single sample in a study of graft-versus-host responses after intestinal transplantation. The data were produced by immunoSEQ multiplex PCR, yet TCRdb's version contains in-frame clones alone and is incomplete. This sample has under 150,000 clones, with approximately 92% found just once. These receptors have no identified antigens. The source material was unstimulated CD4+ T cells sorted from spleen or lymph node cells, sampled before intestinal transplant. The receptors here all came from a human donor who received an intestinal transplant. The CDR3 runs from the conserved cysteine through the conserved F or W.

CDR3aa: CATRRQGTGELFF
v_gene: TRBV15
j_gene: TRBJ2-2

CDR3aa: CASSLLGQGVDYGYTF
v_gene: TRBV27
j_gene: TRBJ1-2

CDR3aa: CASSLDYFSGNTVYF
v_gene: TRBV28
j_gene: TRBJ1-3

CDR3aa: CASSLLATQYF
v_gene: TRBV14
j_gene: TRBJ2-3

CDR3aa: CASSFRRLAGETGELFF
v_gene: TRBV27
j_gene: TRBJ2-2

CDR3aa: CASSLSQANSYEQYF
v_gene: TRBV11-1
j_gene: TRBJ2-7

CDR3aa: CASRMDANTGELFF
v_gene: TRBV28
j_gene: TRBJ2-2

CDR3aa: CASSFLRLAGGPDTQYF
v_gene: TRBV27
j_gene: TRBJ2-3

CDR3aa: CASSYSVRVADTQYF
v_gene: TRBV6-5
j_gene: TRBJ2-3

CDR3aa: CASSSLGYSGRNRNNEQFF
v_gene: TRBV27
j_gene: TRBJ2-1

CDR3aa: CASSLIGFSETQYF
v_gene: TRBV11-2
j_gene: TRBJ2-5

CDR3aa: CASTSSGRETQYF
v_gene: TRBV19
j_gene: TRBJ2-5

CDR3aa: CASSLAGLSNQPQHF
v_gene: TRBV6-6
j_gene: TRBJ1-5

CDR3aa: CASSSASGSYNEQFF
v_gene: TRBV5-1
j_gene: TRBJ2-1

CDR3aa: CASSPRVSTDTQYF
v_gene: TRBV11-2
j_gene: TRBJ2-3

CDR3aa: CASRNRGRNEQFF
v_gene: TRBV27
j_gene: TRBJ2-1

CDR3aa: CASRPGTGTGILF
v_gene: TRBV14
j_gene: TRBJ2-1

CDR3aa: CASSLSVGGANTEAFF
v_gene: TRBV28
j_gene: TRBJ1-1

CDR3aa: CASSLTHGQAYEQYF
v_gene: TRBV7-9
j_gene: TRBJ2-7

CDR3aa: CASSLEGQPFASQHF
v_gene: TRBV27
j_gene: TRBJ1-5

CDR3aa: CASRQTGVNVQYF
v_gene: TRBV5-8
j_gene: TRBJ2-4

CDR3aa: CASSQDGTSGRGEQYF
v_gene: TRBV4-2
j_gene: TRBJ2-7

CDR3aa: CASRTGGRGYTF
v_gene: TRBV6-1
j_gene: TRBJ1-2

CDR3aa: CASTSEGGRAGNQPQHF
v_gene: TRBV7-9
j_gene: TRBJ1-5

CDR3aa: CASSSNQPQHF
v_gene: TRBV6-4
j_gene: TRBJ1-5

CDR3aa: CASSAAGASRGNTEAFF
v_gene: TRBV6-1
j_gene: TRBJ1-1

CDR3aa: CASSIDRGLSSYEQYF
v_gene: TRBV19
j_gene: TRBJ2-7

CDR3aa: CASSLGAGGAEKLFF
v_gene: TRBV7-9
j_gene: TRBJ1-4

CDR3aa: CASGRTGKETQYF
v_gene: TRBV11-1
j_gene: TRBJ2-5

CDR3aa: CASSLLESNQPQHF
v_gene: TRBV2
j_gene: TRBJ1-5

CDR3aa: CASSQRGRLHYEQYF
v_gene: TRBV23-1
j_gene: .

CDR3aa: CASSPSVPSYEQYF
v_gene: TRBV6-5
j_gene: TRBJ2-7

CDR3aa: CSVDPLAPGQSYEQYF
v_gene: TRBV29-1
j_gene: TRBJ2-7

CDR3aa: CASSFGSGQGGTQYF
v_gene: TRBV27
j_gene: TRBJ2-5

CDR3aa: CASSREAGLGYEQYF
v_gene: TRBV6-4
j_gene: TRBJ2-7

CDR3aa: CASSYSTGPTDTQYF
v_gene: TRBV6-5
j_gene: TRBJ2-3

CDR3aa: CASSLELRLQTQYF
v_gene: TRBV11-2
j_gene: TRBJ2-5

CDR3aa: CASWGGRAAPPQEQYF
v_gene: TRBV5-4
j_gene: TRBJ2-3

CDR3aa: CASSVRLAGGPDTQYF
v_gene: TRBV5-4
j_gene: TRBJ2-3